Each of the 20 T cell receptor beta chains below was sequenced from the same sample in a study of blood T cell repertoires in COVID-19. Here immunoSEQ multiplex PCR was the method, and the copy in TCRdb shows in-frame clones only, minus some. The sample lists 93,000 or so clones, roughly 90% occurring once. The sequenced material came from peripheral blood. These receptors were collected from a woman aged 55-69 years with acute or convalescent COVID-19.

This chain connects TRBV11-1 to TRBJ2-1, with D perhaps TRBD2 (6 bases). The V end was cut by 1 base, the J end by 3 bases, with 13 bases between. Germline V gene lookup returns CDR1 SGHAT and CDR2 FQDESV (reference sequence). This CDR3 spans 16 amino acids. The CDR3 is CASSLVGGGSYNEQFF. CDR3 DNA sequence: TGTGCCAGCAGCTTAGTCGGTGGGGGGAGCTACAATGAGCAGTTCTTC.

The V and J genes are TRBV30 and TRBJ1-3; D is unclear. Trimming took 2 bases from V and 2 from J, leaving 7 bases between them. CDR1 GTSNPN and CDR2 SVGIG come from the germline V gene (reference sequence). The CDR3 contains 13 residues. The CDR3 DNA reads TGTGCCTGGAGTAAGAACACTGGAAACACCATATATTTT. The encoded protein is CAWSKNTGNTIYF.

The chain combines TRBV19 with TRBJ2-5; TRBD1 aligns across 7 bases. CDR3 size: 12 residues. The germline V gene has CDR1 LNHDA and CDR2 SQIVND (reference sequence). J gave up 4 bases and V 9 bases, and 5 bases lay outside the gene matches. The CDR3 here is CASTGAGETQYF. The DNA for the CDR3 is TGTGCCAGCACAGGGGCGGGAGAGACCCAGTACTTC. Based on the CDR3 plus reference TRBV19 and TRBJ2-5, the full variable domain is DGGITQSPKYLFRKEGQNVTLSCEQNLNHDAMYWYRQDPGQGLRLIYYSQIVNDFQKGDIAEGYSVSREKKESFPLTVTSAQKNPTAFYLCASTGAGETQYFGPGTRLLVL.

The chain recombines TRBV7-3 with TRBJ2-6; D remains ambiguous. The CDR3 loop spans 16 amino acids. Germline V gene lookup returns CDR1 SGHTA and CDR2 FQGTGA. Trimming pared 0 bases from V and 0 bases from J, leaving 6 bases between. CDR3 sequence: CASSLTFSSGANVLTF. CDR3 DNA: TGTGCCAGCAGCTTAACGTTCAGCTCTGGGGCCAACGTCCTGACTTTC.

The chain has TRBV28 and TRBJ1-1; D gene ambiguous. Germline values: CDR1 MDHEN, CDR2 SYDVKM. The CDR3 totals 12 residues. V was trimmed by 4 bases and J by 10 bases, leaving 13 bases between them. CDR3 protein: CASSSLESGAFF. The CDR3 bases are TGTGCCAGCAGTTCACTGGAGTCCGGAGCTTTCTTT.

This chain joins TRBV25-1 and TRBJ2-1; TRBD2 matches at 8 bases. V was clipped by 4 bases and J by 0 bases; unmatched bases: 5. Germline CDR1 reads MGHDK; CDR2 reads SYGVNS. The CDR3 loop spans 16 amino acids. Here the CDR3 DNA reads TGTGCCAGCAGTGGGAAACTAGCGGCCTCCTACAATGAGCAGTTCTTC. This codes for CASSGKLAASYNEQFF.

This rearrangement joins TRBV14 to TRBJ1-1; D gene uncertain. The CDR3 is 13 amino acids. The V end was cut by 8 bases, the J end by 0 bases, with 10 bases between. CDR1 SGHDN and CDR2 FVKESK come from the germline V gene. CDR3 nucleotides: TGTGCCAGCGGAGGCAGCATGAACACTGAAGCTTTCTTT. Its translation is CASGGSMNTEAFF. Full variable domain (remainder filled in from reference TRBV14 and TRBJ1-1): EAGVTQFPSHSVIEKGQTVTLRCDPISGHDNLYWYRRVMGKEIKFLLHFVKESKQDESGMPNNRFLAERTGGTYSTLKVQPAELEDSGVYFCASGGSMNTEAFFGQGTRLTVV.

The V and J genes are TRBV7-9 and TRBJ1-3, with 9 bases identical to TRBD1. After removal of 5 bases from V and 2 bases from J, the junction contained 1 base not matched to a gene. The V gene's germline CDR1 is SEHNR and CDR2 FQNEAQ (reference sequence). The CDR3 is 14 amino acids. Here the CDR3 reads CASSRTGAGNTIYF. The CDR3 nucleotides are TGTGCCAGCAGCCGGACAGGGGCTGGAAACACCATATATTTT.

This clone was recorded a few times. The chain links TRBV15 to TRBJ2-7, with 9 positions matching TRBD2. The CDR3 consists of 16 residues. V was pared by 1 base and J by 2 bases, with 6 bases of the junction left unmatched. From germline, CDR1 is LNHNV and CDR2 YYDKDF (reference sequence). In DNA, the CDR3 is TGTGCCACCAGCAGAGTGGGTAGCGGGGGTCCCTACGAGCAGTACTTC. Translated, it gives CATSRVGSGGPYEQYF.

This clone was found a few times. CDR3 loop: CASRTRQGYTEAFF. The CDR3 bases are TGTGCCAGCAGGACAAGACAGGGTTACACTGAAGCTTTCTTT. The chain carries TRBV28 and TRBJ1-1; TRBD1 agrees at 7 bases. The CDR3 sequence is 14 residues long. V lost 6 bases to trimming and J lost 3 bases; unmatched junction nucleotides: 7. Germline V gives CDR1 MDHEN, CDR2 SYDVKM.

The chain links TRBV11-3 to TRBJ2-1; D is perhaps TRBD2 (6 bases). Germline CDR1 and CDR2: SGHNT and YENEEA. The CDR3 extends over 16 amino acids. The V and J ends lost 5 bases and 6 bases respectively, with 20 bases between them. CDR3 residues: CASSHQGRLGPNEQFF. The DNA for the CDR3 is TGTGCCAGCAGCCACCAGGGACGACTAGGGCCCAATGAGCAGTTCTTC.

V and J are TRBV5-1 and TRBJ1-2, with 9 bases fitting TRBD1. With 0 bases clipped from V and 7 bases from J, the junction kept 1 base outside the gene matches. From germline, CDR1 is SGHRS and CDR2 YFSETQ. The CDR3 covers 13 residues. In DNA form, the CDR3 reads TGCGCCAGCAGCTTGGGGGACAGGGTTGGCTACACCTTC. It yields the protein CASSLGDRVGYTF.

V usage is TRBV6-5 and J usage is TRBJ1-3; D not certain. V gave up 6 bases and J gave up 4 bases, with 13 bases separating them. The germline CDR1 and CDR2 sequences are MNHEY and SVGAGI. The CDR3 covers 14 residues. The DNA for the CDR3 is TGTGCCAGCAGGCGGCCTCCCCAGGGAAACACCATATATTTT. It codes for CASRRPPQGNTIYF.

This chain uses TRBV21-1 with TRBJ2-2; the DNA was not used to check the table's D call, TRBD2. TRBV21-1 is designated a pseudogene. This CDR3 spans 18 amino acids. CDR3 protein: CASSSKGASGSNTGELFF. Here the CDR3 DNA reads TGTGCCAGCAGCTCAAAAGGTGCTAGCGGGAGTAACACCGGGGAGCTGTTTTTT.

The chain joins TRBV7-9 to TRBJ2-5; TRBD2 is a possible D gene (5 bases). The length of the CDR3 is 14 residues. In germline, CDR1 is SEHNR, CDR2 FQNEAQ (reference sequence). V lost 5 bases and J lost 1, with 11 bases in between. This chain's CDR3 is CASSPASPQETQYF. The DNA for the CDR3 is TGTGCCAGCAGCCCCGCTAGCCCCCAAGAGACCCAGTACTTC.

This sequence joins TRBV5-1 and TRBJ1-2, with D possibly TRBD1 on 6 matching bases. Germline assignment: CDR1 SGHRS and CDR2 YFSETQ. This CDR3 spans 16 amino acids. V shed 4 bases and J shed 8 bases, with 24 bases lying between them. CDR3 bases: TGCGCCAGCAGCCCACTCCCCCCGACAGGAGCTGGGGGCTACACCTTC. It translates to CASSPLPPTGAGGYTF. The full variable domain, with the rest looked up from reference TRBV5-1 and TRBJ1-2, is KAGVTQTPRYLIKTRGQQVTLSCSPISGHRSVSWYQQTPGQGLQFLFEYFSETQRNKGNFPGRFSGRQFSNSRSEMNVSTLELGDSALYLCASSPLPPTGAGGYTFGSGTRLTVV.

The chain carries TRBV7-9 and TRBJ2-1, with 11 bases lining up with TRBD2. Germline CDR1 SEHNR, CDR2 FQNEAQ (reference sequence). This CDR3 comprises 12 residues. V was clipped by 9 bases and J by 7 bases; unmatched bases: 2. The CDR3 protein is CARGLAENEQFF. DNA of the CDR3: TGTGCCAGGGGACTAGCGGAGAATGAGCAGTTCTTC. The whole variable domain, filled in from reference TRBV7-9 and TRBJ2-1, reads DTGVSQNPRHKITKRGQNVTFRCDPISEHNRLYWYRQTLGQGPEFLTYFQNEAQLEKSRLLSDRFSAERPKGSFSTLEIQRTEQGDSAMYLCARGLAENEQFFGPGTRLTVL.

This clone showed up just once. The chain carries TRBV5-1 and TRBJ2-5; D may be TRBD1 (5 bases). V lost 0 bases, J lost 1 base, and 13 bases lay in between. Per the germline V gene, CDR1 is SGHRS and CDR2 is YFSETQ. The CDR3 contains 16 residues. DNA of the CDR3: TGCGCCAGCAGCTTGGGGGGCGGATCGGCCCAAGAGACCCAGTACTTC. Amino acids: CASSLGGGSAQETQYF. The variable domain in full, with the rest retrieved from reference TRBV5-1 and TRBJ2-5, is KAGVTQTPRYLIKTRGQQVTLSCSPISGHRSVSWYQQTPGQGLQFLFEYFSETQRNKGNFPGRFSGRQFSNSRSEMNVSTLELGDSALYLCASSLGGGSAQETQYFGPGTRLLVL.

The gene calls are TRBV28 and TRBJ1-6, with D tentatively TRBD1 (6 bases). The germline gives CDR1 MDHEN, CDR2 SYDVKM. V lost 2 bases and J lost 14, with 13 bases in between. The CDR3 has 13 amino acids. CDR3 nucleotide sequence: TGTGCCAGCAGTTTAGATACAGGGTCGACCCTCCACTTT. Protein: CASSLDTGSTLHF.

J is TRBJ2-5 and V is TRBV7-2; 11 bases line up with TRBD1. The germline V gene has CDR1 SGHTA and CDR2 FQGNSA. V was pared by 3 bases and J by 5 bases, with 2 bases of the junction left unmatched. CDR3 size: 14 residues. The DNA of the CDR3 is TGTGCCAGCAGCTTCCGGGACAGGGGGGAGACCCAGTACTTC. Translated, it gives CASSFRDRGETQYF.